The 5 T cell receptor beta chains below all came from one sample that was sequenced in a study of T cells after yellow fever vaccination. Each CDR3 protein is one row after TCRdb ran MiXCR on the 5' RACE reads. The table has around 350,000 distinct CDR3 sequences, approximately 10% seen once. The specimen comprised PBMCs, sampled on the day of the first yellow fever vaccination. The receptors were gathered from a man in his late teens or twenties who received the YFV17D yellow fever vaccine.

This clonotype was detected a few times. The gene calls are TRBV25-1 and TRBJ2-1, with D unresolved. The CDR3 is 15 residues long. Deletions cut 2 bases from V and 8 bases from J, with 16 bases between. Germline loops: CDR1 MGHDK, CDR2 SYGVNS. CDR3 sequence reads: CASSEPGLRLDEQFF. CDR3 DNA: TGTGCCAGCAGTGAACCGGGCCTGAGATTAGATGAGCAGTTCTTC.

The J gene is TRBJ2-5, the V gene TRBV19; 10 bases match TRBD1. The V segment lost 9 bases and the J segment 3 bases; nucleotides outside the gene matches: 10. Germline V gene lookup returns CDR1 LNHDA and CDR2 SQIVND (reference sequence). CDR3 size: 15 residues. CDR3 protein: CASRDRGIEEETQYF. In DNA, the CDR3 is TGTGCCAGCCGGGACAGGGGAATCGAAGAAGAGACCCAGTACTTC.

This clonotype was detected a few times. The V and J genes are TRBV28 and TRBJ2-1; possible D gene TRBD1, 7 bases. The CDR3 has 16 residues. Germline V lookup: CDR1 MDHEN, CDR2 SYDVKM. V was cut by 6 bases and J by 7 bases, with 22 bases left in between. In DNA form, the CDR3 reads TGTGCCAGCAGGCCCCAGGGCAGGGGGGCTAGGAATGAGCAGTTCTTC. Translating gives CASRPQGRGARNEQFF.

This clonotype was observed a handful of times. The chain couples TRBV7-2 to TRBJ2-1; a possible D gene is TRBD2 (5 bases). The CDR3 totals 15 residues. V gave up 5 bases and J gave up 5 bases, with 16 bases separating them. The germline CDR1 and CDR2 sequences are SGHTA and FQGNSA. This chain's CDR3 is CASSPGLPGNNEQFF. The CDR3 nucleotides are TGTGCCAGCAGCCCCGGGTTGCCGGGGAACAATGAGCAGTTCTTC.

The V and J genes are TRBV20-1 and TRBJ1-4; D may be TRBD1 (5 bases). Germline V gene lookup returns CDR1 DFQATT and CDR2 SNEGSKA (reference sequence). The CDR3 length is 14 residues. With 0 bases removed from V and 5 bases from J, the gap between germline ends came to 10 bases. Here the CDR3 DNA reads TGCAGTGCTAGAGATCTGGGGGGGAATGAAAAACTGTTTTTT. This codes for CSARDLGGNEKLFF.